This T cell receptor (beta chain) was sequenced for a study of blood T cell repertoires in COVID-19 (TCRdb year 2020). For context, the study as a whole: Samples from collaborators originated in the United States, Italy and Spain and spanned both the acute and convalescent phases of COVID-19. The material from the prospective study consisted of cDNA or gDNA derived from T cells, B-cell-depleted T cells, or PBMCs. Subjects who had been exposed to COVID-19, were actively infected with it, or had recovered from it provided the deeply sampled blood TCRbeta repertoires that made up the dataset. The repertoires were released in a freely available public database meant as a resource for research on the immune response to SARS-CoV-2. The samples were drawn from the first 160 participants of the ongoing ImmuneRACE study and from under 1,500 subjects provided by 6 global collaborators. Nearly every sample came with metadata listing a de-identified subject ID, COVID-19 status, age in years and sex. HLA class I and class II types, where available, came from metadata supplied by the sample provider rather than from assay-based typing.

The investigation overall reported the following: The quantity of clinical and demographic metadata differed by source and by participant and was supplied without curation.

Including cysteine and phenylalanine, the CDR3 has 13 amino acids. Only the CDR3 DNA is retained, 39 bases long and in frame from the first base. The V end loses 3 bases and the J end loses 6 bases, and a stretch of 9 bases separates them. CDR1 and CDR2 are read off the germline V gene (reference sequence) as LNHDA and SQIVND. TCRbeta CDR3 regions were amplified from genomic DNA using the immunoSEQ Assay, a bias-controlled multiplex PCR. The original methods were these. Nucleated cell counts per sample were estimated from amplification of reference gene primers within the assay. Sequence reads were collapsed and filtered to measure the absolute abundance of every unique TCRbeta CDR3 rearrangement. For each sample, productive Simpson clonality was calculated by taking the square root of Simpson's diversity index across productive rearrangements. Drawn from immuneACCESS, this table holds only the in-frame rearrangements with V and J called that TCRdb kept. Clones are partly lost; checked studies trace under half to an unresolved V gene and leave the rest unexplained. V, J and clone size were drawn from that table, and D and trimming were deduced from the DNA. The sample table contains fewer than 200,000 clones; only one count was recorded for about 80% of them. About 1.5% of the sample belongs to the ten largest clones.

With respect to this clone: The clone's antigen remains unknown. Per-base quality was not reported, and no clone a single base away is much larger than it.

Collaborating institutions collected whole blood in K2EDTA tubes following their own protocols. Collaborator samples were shipped for TCRbeta analysis as frozen whole blood, isolated PBMCs, or DNA extracted from either sample type. The clonotype was recovered from a human donor in a cohort sampled during active COVID-19. Recombination joined TRBV19 with TRBJ2-1, with TRBD2 tentatively as D gene (5 bases match). The specimen sequenced was peripheral blood. The sequence in DNA is TGTGCCAGTAGTATCCCCGGGGTCAATGAGCAGTTCTTC. Its translation reads: CASSIPGVNEQFF.